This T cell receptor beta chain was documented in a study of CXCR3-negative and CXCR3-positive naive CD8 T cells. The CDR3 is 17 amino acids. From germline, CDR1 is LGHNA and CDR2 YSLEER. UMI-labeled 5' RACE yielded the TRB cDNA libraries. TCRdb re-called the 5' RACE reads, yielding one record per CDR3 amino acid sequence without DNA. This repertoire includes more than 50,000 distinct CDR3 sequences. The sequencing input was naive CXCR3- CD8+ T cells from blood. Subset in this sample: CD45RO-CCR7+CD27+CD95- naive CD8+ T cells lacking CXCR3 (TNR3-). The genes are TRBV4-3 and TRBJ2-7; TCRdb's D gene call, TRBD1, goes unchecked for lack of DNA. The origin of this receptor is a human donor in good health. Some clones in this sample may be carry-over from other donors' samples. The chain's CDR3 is CASSQGSWGGSSFEQYF.